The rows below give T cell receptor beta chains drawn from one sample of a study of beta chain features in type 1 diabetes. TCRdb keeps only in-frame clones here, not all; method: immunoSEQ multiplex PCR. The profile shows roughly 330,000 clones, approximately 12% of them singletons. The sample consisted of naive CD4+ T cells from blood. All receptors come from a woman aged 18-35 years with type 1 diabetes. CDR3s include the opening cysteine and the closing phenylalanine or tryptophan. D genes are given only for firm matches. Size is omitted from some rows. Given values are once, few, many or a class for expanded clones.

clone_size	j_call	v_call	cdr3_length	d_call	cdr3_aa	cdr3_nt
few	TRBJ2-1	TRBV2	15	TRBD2	CASTTTSGRANEQFF	TGTGCCAGCACCACGACTAGCGGGAGGGCCAATGAGCAGTTCTTC
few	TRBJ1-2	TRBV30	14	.	CAWTSTDFSYGYTF	TGTGCCTGGACATCGACAGACTTCTCCTATGGCTACACCTTC
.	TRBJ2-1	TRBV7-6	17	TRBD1	CASSLAQTGGWSNEQFF	TGTGCCAGCAGCTTAGCGCAAACAGGGGGCTGGAGCAATGAGCAGTTCTTC
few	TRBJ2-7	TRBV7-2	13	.	CASSMDYSYEQYF	TGTGCCAGCAGCATGGACTATTCCTACGAGCAGTACTTC
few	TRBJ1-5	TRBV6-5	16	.	CASSSYDPTANQPQHF	TGTGCCAGCAGTTCCTATGATCCCACAGCTAATCAGCCCCAGCATTTT
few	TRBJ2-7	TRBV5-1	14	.	CASSRLDTSYEQYF	TGCGCCAGCAGCCGCCTGGACACCTCCTACGAGCAGTACTTC
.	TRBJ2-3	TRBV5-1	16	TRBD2	CASSLGTSGRADTQYF	TGCGCCAGCAGCTTGGGGACTAGCGGGAGAGCTGATACGCAGTATTTT
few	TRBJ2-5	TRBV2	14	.	CASRGHILQETQYF	TGTGCCAGCAGGGGACATATCCTCCAAGAGACCCAGTACTTC
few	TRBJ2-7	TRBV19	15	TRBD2	CASSHRTSGSYEQYF	TGTGCCAGTAGCCACCGGACTAGCGGGAGCTACGAGCAGTACTTC
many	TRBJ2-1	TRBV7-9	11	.	CASSFGSGQVF	TGTGCCAGCAGCTTTGGTTCAGGGCAGGTCTTC
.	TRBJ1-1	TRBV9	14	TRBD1	CASSVVGQGGEAFF	TGTGCCAGCAGCGTAGTGGGACAGGGTGGTGAAGCTTTCTTT
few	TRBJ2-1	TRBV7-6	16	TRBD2	CASSTLVLAGYNEQFF	TGTGCCAGCAGCACACTAGTGTTAGCGGGATATAATGAGCAGTTCTTC
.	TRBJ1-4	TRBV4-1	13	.	CASQRATNEKLFF	TGCGCCAGCCAACGAGCAACTAATGAAAAACTGTTTTTT
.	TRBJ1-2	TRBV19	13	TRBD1	CASSRQGLYGYTF	TGTGCCAGTAGTCGACAGGGGCTTTACGGCTACACCTTC
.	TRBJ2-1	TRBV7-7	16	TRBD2	CASSQGLAGGVDEQFF	TGTGCCAGCAGCCAAGGACTAGCCGGTGGAGTAGATGAGCAGTTCTTC
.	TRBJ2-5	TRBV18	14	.	CASSPNRVSETQYF	TGTGCCAGCTCCCCAAACAGGGTCTCGGAGACCCAGTACTTC
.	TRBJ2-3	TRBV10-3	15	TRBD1	CAIKSQGGWTDTQYF	TGTGCCATCAAATCACAGGGGGGTTGGACAGATACGCAGTATTTT
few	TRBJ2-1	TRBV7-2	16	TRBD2	CASSPTLAGVHNEQFF	TGTGCCAGCAGCCCAACACTAGCGGGAGTACACAATGAGCAGTTCTTC
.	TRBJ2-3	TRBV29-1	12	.	CSAETPTDTQYF	TGCAGCGCTGAGACACCCACAGATACGCAGTATTTT
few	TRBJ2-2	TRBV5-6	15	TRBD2	CASSFLAVNTGELFF	TGTGCCAGCAGCTTCCTAGCGGTGAACACCGGGGAGCTGTTTTTT
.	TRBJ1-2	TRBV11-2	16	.	CASSFSAGAVNYGYTF	TGTGCCAGCAGTTTCTCTGCGGGGGCGGTTAACTATGGCTACACCTTC
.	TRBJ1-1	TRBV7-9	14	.	CASRSRGGGTEAFF	TGTGCCAGCAGATCCCGGGGGGGAGGCACTGAAGCTTTCTTT
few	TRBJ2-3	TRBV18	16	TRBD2	CASSLGTSGSSDTQYF	TGTGCCAGCTCACTGGGAACTAGCGGGTCCTCAGATACGCAGTATTTT
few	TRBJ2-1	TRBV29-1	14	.	CSVEKRQHLGEQFF	TGCAGCGTTGAAAAGCGGCAGCACCTCGGTGAGCAGTTCTTC
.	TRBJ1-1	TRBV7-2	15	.	CASSTRQAGDTEAFF	TGTGCCAGCAGCACTCGACAGGCCGGGGACACTGAAGCTTTCTTT
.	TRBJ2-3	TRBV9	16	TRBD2	CASSVDGGREGDTQYF	TGTGCCAGCAGCGTAGACGGCGGGAGGGAGGGAGATACGCAGTATTTT
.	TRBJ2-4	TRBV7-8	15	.	CASSLGQRAKNIQYF	TGTGCCAGCAGCTTAGGACAGCGAGCCAAAAACATTCAGTACTTC
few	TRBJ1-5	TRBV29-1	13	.	CSVAGASNQPQHF	TGCAGCGTGGCAGGGGCCAGCAATCAGCCCCAGCATTTT
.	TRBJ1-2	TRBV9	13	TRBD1	CASSGTGNYGYTF	TGTGCCAGCAGCGGGACAGGGAACTATGGCTACACCTTC